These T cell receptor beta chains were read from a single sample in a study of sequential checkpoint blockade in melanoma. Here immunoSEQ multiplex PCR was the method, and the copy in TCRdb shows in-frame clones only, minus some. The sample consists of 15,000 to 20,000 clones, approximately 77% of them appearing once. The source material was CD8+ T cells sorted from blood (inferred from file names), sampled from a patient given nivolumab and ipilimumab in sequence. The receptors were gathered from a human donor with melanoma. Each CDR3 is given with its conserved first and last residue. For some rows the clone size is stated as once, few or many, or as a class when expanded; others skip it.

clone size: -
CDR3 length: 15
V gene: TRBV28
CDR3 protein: CASSLGPLDSYGYTF

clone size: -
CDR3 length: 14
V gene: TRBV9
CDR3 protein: CASSGDQGADGYTF

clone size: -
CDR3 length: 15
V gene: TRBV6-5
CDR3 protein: CASSFYLNGNEKLFF

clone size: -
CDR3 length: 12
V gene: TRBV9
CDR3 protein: CASSVGGGEQYF

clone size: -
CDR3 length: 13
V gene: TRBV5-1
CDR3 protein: CASSLYLNTEAFF

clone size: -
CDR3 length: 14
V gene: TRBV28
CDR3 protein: CASSLTGGSYEQYF

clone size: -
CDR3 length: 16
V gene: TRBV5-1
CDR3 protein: CASSPRTSGSYNEQFF

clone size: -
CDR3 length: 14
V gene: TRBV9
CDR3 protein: CASSPGLGSYEQYF

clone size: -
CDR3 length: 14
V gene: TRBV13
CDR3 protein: CASSSSGRAQEQYF

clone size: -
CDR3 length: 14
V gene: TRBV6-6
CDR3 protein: CASSYSSVNYGYTF

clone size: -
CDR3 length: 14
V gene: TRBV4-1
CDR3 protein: CASSRWTGSYEQYF

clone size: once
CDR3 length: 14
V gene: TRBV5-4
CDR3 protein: CASSPSGFGNTIYF

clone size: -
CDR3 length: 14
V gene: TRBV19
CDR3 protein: CASSTRDFYYEQYF

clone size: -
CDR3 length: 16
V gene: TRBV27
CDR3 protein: CASSLSRGGTAYEQYF

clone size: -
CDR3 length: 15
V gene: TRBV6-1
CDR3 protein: CASSEAAGTSYGYTF

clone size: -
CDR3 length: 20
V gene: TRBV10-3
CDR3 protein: CAISEPGTDYTIHSGNTIYF

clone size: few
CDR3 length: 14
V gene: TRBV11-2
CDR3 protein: CASSLDWEAGEQFF

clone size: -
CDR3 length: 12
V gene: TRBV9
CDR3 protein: CASSAPGNTIYF

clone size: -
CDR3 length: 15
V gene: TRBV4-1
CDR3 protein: CASSQVARGSSPLHF

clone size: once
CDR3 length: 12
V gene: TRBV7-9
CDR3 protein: CASSLYSYEQYF

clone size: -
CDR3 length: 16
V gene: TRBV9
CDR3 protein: CASSVASTGTYDGYTF

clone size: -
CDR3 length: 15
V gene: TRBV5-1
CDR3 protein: CASSLGEGIIHEQYF

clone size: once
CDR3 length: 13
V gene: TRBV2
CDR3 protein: CASSDPSSYEQYF

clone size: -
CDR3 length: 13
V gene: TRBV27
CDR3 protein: CASSLSDTYEQYF

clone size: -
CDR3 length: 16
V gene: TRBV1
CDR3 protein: CTSSQDRSGIAYEQYF

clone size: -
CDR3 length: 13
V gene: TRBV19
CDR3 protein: CASSIRGTDTQYF

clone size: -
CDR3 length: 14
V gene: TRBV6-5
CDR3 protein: CASTEGQGGAEAFF